The 18 T cell receptor beta chains below all came from one sample that was sequenced in a study of blood T cell repertoires in COVID-19. Libraries were prepared by immunoSEQ multiplex PCR; TCRdb keeps only in-frame clonotypes and omits some of them. This sample carries about 120,000 clones, around 81% of them seen once, and the ten largest clones take roughly 2.1%. The sequencing input was peripheral blood. These receptor sequences come from a man in his 70s with acute or convalescent COVID-19.

The genes are TRBV4-1 and TRBJ1-1; D remains ambiguous. The CDR3 totals 12 residues. Germline V gene data show CDR1 as MGHRA and CDR2 as YSYEKL. Trimming cost V 2 bases and J 8 bases, with 9 bases left between them. The CDR3: CASSQPQAEAFF. CDR3 in DNA: TGCGCCAGCAGCCAACCGCAGGCCGAAGCTTTCTTT.

This chain uses TRBV4-3 with TRBJ2-7, with D hard to call. The CDR3 extends over 14 amino acids. V was shortened by 0 bases and J by 4 bases, with 10 bases between the two germline ends. Germline V gives CDR1 LGHNA, CDR2 YSLEER. The CDR3 sequence is CASSQENGGYEQYF. The CDR3 DNA follows: TGCGCCAGCAGCCAAGAGAATGGCGGATACGAGCAGTACTTC.

The rearrangement uses TRBV6-5 and TRBJ1-1; D gene unclear. Germline-derived CDR1 and CDR2 are MNHEY and SVGAGI. CDR3 size: 15 residues. Trimming removed 4 bases from V and 1 base from J, with 13 bases in between. Written as DNA, the CDR3 is TGTGCCAGCAGTTCCTCAATGACTTGGAACACTGAAGCTTTCTTT. This encodes CASSSSMTWNTEAFF.

This chain links TRBV4-1 with TRBJ1-2; D ambiguous. V shed 1 base and J shed 11 bases, with 17 bases lying between them. This CDR3 has 14 residues. Germline-derived CDR1 and CDR2 are MGHRA and YSYEKL. Written as DNA, the CDR3 is TGCGCCAGCAGCCAAGTGTTACAGTCCGTAGATTACACCTTC. Its protein product is CASSQVLQSVDYTF.

To note about this clone: Germline and junction disagree at one end, which may indicate a read error. The chain is built from TRBV2 and TRBJ2-7, with D perhaps TRBD1 (6 bases). CDR3 length: 14 amino acids. Germline loops: CDR1 SNHLY, CDR2 FYNNEI. CDR3 nucleotide sequence: TGTGCCAGGAGTGACAGGTCAACCTCCTACGAGCAGTACTTC. It codes for CARSDRSTSYEQYF.

The chain combines TRBV24-1 with TRBJ2-2, with TRBD1 matching over 8 bases. This CDR3 has 14 amino acids. CDR1 KGHDR and CDR2 SFDVKD come from the germline V gene. The ends lost 10 bases at V and 5 bases at J; junction bases unmatched: 8. The CDR3 DNA is TGTGCCACAAAAGGGCAGGGGGCAACCGGGGAGCTGTTTTTT. Its translation: CATKGQGATGELFF.

The rearrangement joins TRBV29-1 to TRBJ2-1, with TRBD2 matching 9 bases. CDR1 and CDR2 (germline): SQVTM, ANQGSEA. The V gene end was trimmed by 0 bases and the J gene end by 1 base; junction bases not matched to a gene: 7. The CDR3 runs to 17 residues. The CDR3 DNA sequence: TGCAGCGTTGAAGAGTCCGCGGGGGGGCCTTCCTACAATGAGCAGTTCTTC. This codes for CSVEESAGGPSYNEQFF.

With regard to this clone: No DNA is shown, since the ends of the CDR3 on it are uncertain; the CDR3 is the one TCRdb lists. The chain uses TRBV7-2 and TRBJ1-1; the D call TRBD1 from the table was never checked on the DNA. The CDR3 adds up to 12 amino acids, both ends counted. CDR1 SGHTA and CDR2 FQGNSA come from the germline V gene. CDR3 sequence: CASSLVGTGARF.

This clone was seen a single time. CDR3 protein: CASSALRGDRVGYGYTF. The DNA of the CDR3 is TGTGCCAGCAGTGCCCTTCGAGGGGACAGGGTAGGCTATGGCTACACCTTC. The chain employs TRBV27 and TRBJ1-2; the match to TRBD1 covers 9 bases. The junction had 14 bases not matched to a gene; V was cut back by 5 bases and J by 4 bases. The germline CDR1 and CDR2 sequences are MNHEY and SMNVEV (reference sequence). This CDR3 spans 17 amino acids.

The rearrangement joins TRBV9 to TRBJ2-3; 8 bases are a match to TRBD1. CDR3 length equals 15 residues. V lost 1 base and J lost 6; bases outside the gene matches: 7. Germline CDR1 reads SGDLS; CDR2 reads YYNGEE. The CDR3 nucleotides are TGTGCCAGCAGCGTAACCGGGACAGGCGTGGATACGCAGTATTTT. Protein sequence: CASSVTGTGVDTQYF. Combining the CDR3 with reference TRBV9 and TRBJ2-3 gives the whole variable domain DSGVTQTPKHLITATGQRVTLRCSPRSGDLSVYWYQQSLDQGLQFLIQYYNGEERAKGNILERFSAQQFPDLHSELNLSSLELGDSALYFCASSVTGTGVDTQYFGPGTRLTVL.

The chain links TRBV19 to TRBJ1-4; 7 nucleotides line up with TRBD1. Germline trimming cut 8 bases from V and 10 bases from J; bases unmatched to any gene: 16. The CDR3 runs 15 residues. Germline-derived CDR1 and CDR2 are LNHDA and SQIVND (reference sequence). CDR3 region: CASSPGGHSAVKLFF. CDR3 DNA: TGTGCCAGTTCTCCAGGGGGACACTCGGCGGTAAAACTGTTTTTT.

This rearrangement joins TRBV10-3 to TRBJ1-3; D gene unclear. The CDR3 spans 12 residues. Germline CDR1 reads ENHRY; CDR2 reads SYGVKD. V lost 9 bases and J lost 4, with 10 bases in between. Written as DNA, the CDR3 is TGTGCCATAGGACCGGGAGGAAACACCATATATTTT. Amino acid sequence: CAIGPGGNTIYF.

J is TRBJ2-7 and V is TRBV6-2 or TRBV6-3, with 8 bases lining up with TRBD2. Germline CDR1 MNHEY, CDR2 SVGEGT. V gave up 4 bases and J gave up 4 bases; unmatched junction bases: 15. This CDR3 spans 17 amino acids. The CDR3 sequence is CASSSRRRLGGGYEQYF. CDR3 in DNA: TGTGCCAGCAGTTCCCGCCGAAGACTAGGCGGGGGGTACGAGCAGTACTTC.

The chain has TRBV5-6 and TRBJ1-6, with D possibly being TRBD1 (6 bases). CDR1 SGHDT and CDR2 YYEEEE come from the germline V gene. CDR3 size: 17 residues. Deletions cut 3 bases from V and 6 bases from J, with 19 bases between. The CDR3 loop reads CASSSLNSAGANSPLHF. In DNA, the CDR3 is TGTGCCAGCAGCTCATTAAATTCCGCAGGGGCTAATTCACCCCTCCACTTT.

In its sample, this clone was seen once. Within the sample, other DNA sequences also encode this same CDR3. The chain couples TRBV5-1 to TRBJ2-5; 9 positions agree with TRBD2. This CDR3 has 14 residues. V shed 0 bases, J shed 3 bases, and the junction held 0 bases outside the gene matches. The germline gives CDR1 SGHRS, CDR2 YFSETQ. CDR3 in amino acids: CASSLVAGEETQYF. The CDR3 nucleotides are TGCGCCAGCAGCTTGGTAGCGGGGGAAGAGACCCAGTACTTC. The full variable domain, in which reference TRBV5-1 and TRBJ2-5 provide the parts outside the CDR3, is KAGVTQTPRYLIKTRGQQVTLSCSPISGHRSVSWYQQTPGQGLQFLFEYFSETQRNKGNFPGRFSGRQFSNSRSEMNVSTLELGDSALYLCASSLVAGEETQYFGPGTRLLVL.

The gene calls are TRBV4-3 and TRBJ1-2; D remains ambiguous. V shed 0 bases and J shed 4 bases, with 9 bases lying between them. Germline values: CDR1 LGHNA, CDR2 YSLEER. The length of the CDR3 is 14 residues. CDR3 sequence reads: CASSQERQVYGYTF. CDR3 coding DNA: TGCGCCAGCAGCCAAGAGCGGCAAGTCTATGGCTACACCTTC.

V and J are TRBV6-5 and TRBJ1-2; D is unresolved. Looked up from germline, CDR1 is MNHEY and CDR2 is SVGAGI. The CDR3 covers 14 residues. Trimming removed 6 bases at V and 0 bases at J, with 11 bases between. The CDR3 region has the DNA TGTGCCAGCAGGCCTCCCCAGGCTAACTATGGCTACACCTTC. Its protein product is CASRPPQANYGYTF.

This clone was observed a handful of times. V usage is TRBV5-1 and J usage is TRBJ2-2; D gene uncertain. The CDR3 totals 13 residues. CDR1 is SGHRS, CDR2 YFSETQ, per germline. V lost 5 bases and J 3 bases, leaving 8 bases between the germline ends. The CDR3 here is CASRILDTGELFF. The CDR3 DNA sequence: TGCGCCAGCAGGATACTCGACACCGGGGAGCTGTTTTTT.